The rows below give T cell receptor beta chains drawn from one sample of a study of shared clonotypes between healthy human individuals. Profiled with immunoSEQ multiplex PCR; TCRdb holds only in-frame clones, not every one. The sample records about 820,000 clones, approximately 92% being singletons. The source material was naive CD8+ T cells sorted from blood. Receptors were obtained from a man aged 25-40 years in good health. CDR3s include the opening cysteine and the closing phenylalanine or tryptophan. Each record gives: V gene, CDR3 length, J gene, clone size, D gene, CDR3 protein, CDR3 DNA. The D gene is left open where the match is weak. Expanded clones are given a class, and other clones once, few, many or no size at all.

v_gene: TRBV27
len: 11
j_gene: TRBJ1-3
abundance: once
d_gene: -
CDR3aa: CASRTGNTIYF
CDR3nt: TGTGCCAGCAGAACTGGAAACACCATATATTTT

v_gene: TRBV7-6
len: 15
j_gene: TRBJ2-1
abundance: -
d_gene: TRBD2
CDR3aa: CASSSLTSPYNEQFF
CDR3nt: TGTGCCAGCAGCTCCCTGACTAGCCCTTACAATGAGCAGTTCTTC

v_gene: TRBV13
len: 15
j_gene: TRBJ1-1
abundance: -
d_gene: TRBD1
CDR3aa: CASSPTGQGATEAFF
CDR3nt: TGTGCCAGCAGCCCAACGGGACAGGGAGCCACTGAAGCTTTCTTT

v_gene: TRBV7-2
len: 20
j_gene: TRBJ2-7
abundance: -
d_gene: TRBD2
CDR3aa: CASSLAEQGLAGPSSYEQYF
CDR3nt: TGTGCCAGCAGCTTAGCTGAACAAGGACTAGCGGGGCCATCCTCCTACGAGCAGTACTTC

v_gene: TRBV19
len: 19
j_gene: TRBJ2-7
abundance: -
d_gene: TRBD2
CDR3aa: CASSIRASGRAERPYEQYF
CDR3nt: TGTGCCAGTAGTATCAGGGCTAGCGGGAGGGCCGAGCGGCCCTACGAGCAGTACTTC

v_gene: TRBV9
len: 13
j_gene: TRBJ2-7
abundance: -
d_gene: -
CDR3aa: CASSPRSSYEQYF
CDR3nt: TGTGCCAGCAGCCCGAGGTCGTCCTACGAGCAGTACTTC

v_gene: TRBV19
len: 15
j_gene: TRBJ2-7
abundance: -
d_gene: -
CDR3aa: CASTQYGGRSYEQYF
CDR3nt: TGTGCCAGTACCCAATACGGGGGACGGTCCTACGAGCAGTACTTC

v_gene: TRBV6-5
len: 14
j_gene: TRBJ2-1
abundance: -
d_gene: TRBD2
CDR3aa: CATNPAGTYNEQFF
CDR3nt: TGTGCCACAAACCCAGCGGGAACCTACAATGAGCAGTTCTTC

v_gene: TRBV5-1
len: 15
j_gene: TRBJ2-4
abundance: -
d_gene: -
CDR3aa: CASSWAGTSGDIQYF
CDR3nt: TGCGCCAGCAGCTGGGCAGGGACCTCGGGAGACATTCAGTACTTC

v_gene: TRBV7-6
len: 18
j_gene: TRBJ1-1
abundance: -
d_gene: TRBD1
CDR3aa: CASSPTAGTARLQTEAFF
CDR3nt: TGTGCCAGCAGCCCCACGGCCGGGACAGCGCGCCTTCAGACTGAAGCTTTCTTT

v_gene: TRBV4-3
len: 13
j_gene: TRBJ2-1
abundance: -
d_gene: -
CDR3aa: CASSQGFYNEQFF
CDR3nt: TGCGCCAGCAGCCAAGGTTTTTACAATGAGCAGTTCTTC

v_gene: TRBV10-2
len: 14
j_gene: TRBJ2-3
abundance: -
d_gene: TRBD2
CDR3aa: CAIRVAGEGDTQYF
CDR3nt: TGCGCCATCAGAGTAGCGGGAGAGGGAGATACGCAGTATTTT

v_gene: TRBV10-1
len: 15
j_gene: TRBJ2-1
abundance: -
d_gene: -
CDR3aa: CASSREGASYNEQFF
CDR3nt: TGCGCCAGCAGTCGGGAGGGGGCGAGCTACAATGAGCAGTTCTTC

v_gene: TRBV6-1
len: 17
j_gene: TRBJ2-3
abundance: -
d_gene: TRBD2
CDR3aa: CASSELGTGGPSDTQYF
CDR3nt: TGTGCCAGCAGTGAACTGGGAACGGGAGGGCCCTCAGATACGCAGTATTTT

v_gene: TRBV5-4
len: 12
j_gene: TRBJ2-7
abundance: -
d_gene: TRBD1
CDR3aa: CASSPGTAEQYF
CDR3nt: TGTGCCAGCAGCCCCGGGACAGCAGAGCAGTACTTC

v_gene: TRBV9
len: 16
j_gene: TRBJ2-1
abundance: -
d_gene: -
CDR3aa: CASSPEGGSSYNEQFF
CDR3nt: TGTGCCAGCAGCCCCGAGGGAGGAAGCTCCTACAATGAGCAGTTCTTC

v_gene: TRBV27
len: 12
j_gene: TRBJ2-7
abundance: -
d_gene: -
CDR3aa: CASSSDSYEQYF
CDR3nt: TGTGCCAGCAGTTCGGACAGTTACGAGCAGTACTTC

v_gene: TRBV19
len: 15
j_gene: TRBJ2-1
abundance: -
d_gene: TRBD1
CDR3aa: CASETGTGGWDEQFF
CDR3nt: TGTGCCAGCGAAACCGGGACAGGGGGCTGGGATGAGCAGTTCTTC

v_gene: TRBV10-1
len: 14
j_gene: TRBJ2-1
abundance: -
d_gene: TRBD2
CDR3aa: CASSGGRERNEQFF
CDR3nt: TGCGCCAGCAGCGGCGGGAGGGAGCGGAATGAGCAGTTCTTC

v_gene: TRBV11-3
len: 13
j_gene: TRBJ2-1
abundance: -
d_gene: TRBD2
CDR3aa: CASSSAGGVEQFF
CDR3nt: TGTGCCAGCAGCTCAGCGGGGGGGGTTGAGCAGTTCTTC

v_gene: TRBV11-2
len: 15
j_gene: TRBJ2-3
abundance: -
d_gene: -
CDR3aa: CASSPGSPSTDTQYF
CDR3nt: TGTGCCAGCAGCCCAGGGAGCCCCAGCACAGATACGCAGTATTTT

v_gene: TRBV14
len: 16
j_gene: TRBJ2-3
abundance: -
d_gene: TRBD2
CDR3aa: CASSLTSGRIVDTQYF
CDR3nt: TGTGCCAGCAGCCTCACTAGCGGGAGAATAGTAGATACGCAGTATTTT

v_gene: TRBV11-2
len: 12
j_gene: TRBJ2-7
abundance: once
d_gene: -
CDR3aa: CASSSRFYEQYF
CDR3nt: TGTGCCAGTAGCAGTAGATTCTACGAGCAGTACTTC

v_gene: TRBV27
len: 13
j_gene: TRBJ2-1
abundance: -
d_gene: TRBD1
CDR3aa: CASSLDRGNEQFF
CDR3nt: TGTGCCAGCAGCCTCGACAGGGGCAATGAGCAGTTCTTC

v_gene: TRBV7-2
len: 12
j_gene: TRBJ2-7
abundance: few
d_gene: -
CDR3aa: CASSLTPYEQYF
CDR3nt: TGTGCCAGCAGCTTAACCCCCTACGAGCAGTACTTC

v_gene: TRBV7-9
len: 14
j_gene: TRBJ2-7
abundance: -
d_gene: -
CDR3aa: CASSPSLKPYEQYF
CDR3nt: TGTGCCAGCAGCCCTAGTCTTAAGCCCTACGAGCAGTACTTC

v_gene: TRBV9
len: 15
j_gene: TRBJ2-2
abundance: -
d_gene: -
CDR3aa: CASSPYDGQGGELFF
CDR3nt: TGTGCCAGCAGCCCCTACGACGGCCAGGGAGGGGAGCTGTTTTTT

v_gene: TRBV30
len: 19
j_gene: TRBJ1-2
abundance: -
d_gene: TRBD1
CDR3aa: CAWNGRDRRTTVANYGYTF
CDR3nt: TGTGCCTGGAACGGCCGGGACAGAAGGACGACCGTAGCTAACTATGGCTACACCTTC

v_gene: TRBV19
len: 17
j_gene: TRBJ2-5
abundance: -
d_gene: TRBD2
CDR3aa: CASSIRPAGAPGETQYF
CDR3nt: TGTGCCAGTAGTATCCGACCAGCGGGAGCGCCGGGAGAGACCCAGTACTTC

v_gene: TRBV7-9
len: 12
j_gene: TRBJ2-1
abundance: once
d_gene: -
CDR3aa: CATGGVMVEQFF
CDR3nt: TGTGCCACCGGGGGTGTAATGGTTGAGCAGTTCTTC

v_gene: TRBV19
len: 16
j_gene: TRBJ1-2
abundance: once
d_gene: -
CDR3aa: CASSISSAGTSYGYTF
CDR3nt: TGTGCCAGTAGTATATCCTCCGCCGGGACATCTTATGGCTACACCTTC

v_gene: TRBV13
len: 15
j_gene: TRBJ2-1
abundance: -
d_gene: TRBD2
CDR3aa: CASSLGSGSINEQFF
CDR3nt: TGTGCCAGCAGCTTAGGTAGCGGGAGCATTAATGAGCAGTTCTTC

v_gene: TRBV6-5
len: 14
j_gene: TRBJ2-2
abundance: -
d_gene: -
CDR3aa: CASSNPQETGELFF
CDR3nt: TGTGCCAGCAGTAACCCCCAGGAAACCGGGGAGCTGTTTTTT

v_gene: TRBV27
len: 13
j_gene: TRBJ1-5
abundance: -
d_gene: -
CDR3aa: CASSLGGDQPQHF
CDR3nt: TGTGCCAGCAGTCTAGGGGGGGACCAGCCCCAGCATTTT

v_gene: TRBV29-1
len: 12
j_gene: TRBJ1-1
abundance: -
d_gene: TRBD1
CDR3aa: CSVRQGFTEAFF
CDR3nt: TGCAGCGTGCGACAGGGTTTCACTGAGGCTTTCTTT

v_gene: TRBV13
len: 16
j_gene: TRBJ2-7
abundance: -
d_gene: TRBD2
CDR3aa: CASSLGPSGLLSEQYF
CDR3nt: TGTGCCAGCAGCTTAGGGCCTAGCGGGTTACTATCCGAGCAGTACTTC

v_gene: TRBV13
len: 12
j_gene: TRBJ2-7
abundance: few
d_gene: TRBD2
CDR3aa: CASRRESHEQYF
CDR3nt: TGTGCCAGCAGGCGGGAGTCCCACGAGCAGTACTTC

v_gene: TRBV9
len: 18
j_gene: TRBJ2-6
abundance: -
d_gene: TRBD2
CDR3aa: CASSVGGSGQAGANVLTF
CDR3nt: TGTGCCAGCAGCGTAGGCGGTAGCGGGCAGGCTGGGGCCAACGTCCTGACTTTC

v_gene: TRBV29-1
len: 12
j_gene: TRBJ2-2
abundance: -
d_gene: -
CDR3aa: CSVEEGTGELFF
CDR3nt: TGCAGCGTTGAAGAAGGGACCGGGGAGCTGTTTTTT

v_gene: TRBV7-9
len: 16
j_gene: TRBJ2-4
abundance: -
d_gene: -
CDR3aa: CASSLFQGLAKNIQYF
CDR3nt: TGTGCCAGCAGCTTATTCCAGGGTCTAGCCAAAAACATTCAGTACTTC

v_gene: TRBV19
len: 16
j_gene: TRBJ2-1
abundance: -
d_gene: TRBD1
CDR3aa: CASSIEGTGLGNEQFF
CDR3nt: TGTGCCAGTAGTATAGAGGGGACAGGTCTGGGGAATGAGCAGTTCTTC

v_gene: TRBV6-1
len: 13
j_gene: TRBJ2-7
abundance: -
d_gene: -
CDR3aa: CASSDGVTYEQYF
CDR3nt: TGTGCCAGCAGTGACGGGGTTACCTACGAGCAGTACTTC

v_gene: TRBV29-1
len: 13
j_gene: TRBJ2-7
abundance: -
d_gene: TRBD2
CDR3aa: CSVDLAGDYEQYF
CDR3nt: TGCAGCGTCGACCTAGCGGGAGACTACGAGCAGTACTTC

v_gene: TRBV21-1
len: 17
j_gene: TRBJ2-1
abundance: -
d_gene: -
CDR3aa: CASSKRGDRDRNNEQFF
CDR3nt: TGTGCCAGCAGCAAGAGGGGGGACCGGGACAGAAACAATGAGCAGTTCTTC

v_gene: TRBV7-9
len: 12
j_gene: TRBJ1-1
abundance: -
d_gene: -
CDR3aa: CASSDRQAEAFF
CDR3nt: TGTGCCAGCAGTGATAGACAAGCTGAAGCTTTCTTT

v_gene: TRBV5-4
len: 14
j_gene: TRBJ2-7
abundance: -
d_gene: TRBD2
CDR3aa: CASSLGTSAREQYF
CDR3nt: TGTGCCAGCAGCTTGGGGACTAGCGCCCGCGAGCAGTACTTC

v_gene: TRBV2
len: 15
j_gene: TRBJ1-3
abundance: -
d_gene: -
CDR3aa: CASHKDSYSGNTIYF
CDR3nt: TGTGCCAGCCATAAGGATTCTTACTCTGGAAACACCATATATTTT

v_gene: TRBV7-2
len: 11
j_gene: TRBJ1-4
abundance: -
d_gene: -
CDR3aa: CASSFMGKLFF
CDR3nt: TGTGCCAGCAGCTTCATGGGAAAACTGTTTTTT

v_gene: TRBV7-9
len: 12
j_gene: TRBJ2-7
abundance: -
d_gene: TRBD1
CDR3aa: CASSLTGAEQYF
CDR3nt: TGTGCCAGCAGCTTGACAGGGGCCGAGCAGTACTTC

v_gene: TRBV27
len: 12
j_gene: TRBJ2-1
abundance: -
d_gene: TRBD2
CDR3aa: CASKFAGDEQFF
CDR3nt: TGTGCCAGTAAATTTGCGGGGGATGAGCAGTTCTTC

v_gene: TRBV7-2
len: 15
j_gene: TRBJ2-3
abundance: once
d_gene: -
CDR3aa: CASSLGAGGTDTQYF
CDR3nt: TGTGCCAGCAGCTTAGGGGCAGGGGGCACAGATACGCAGTATTTT

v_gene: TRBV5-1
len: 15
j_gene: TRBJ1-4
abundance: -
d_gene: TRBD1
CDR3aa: CASSNDRGPDEKLFF
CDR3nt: TGCGCCAGCAGCAACGACAGGGGGCCGGATGAAAAACTGTTTTTT

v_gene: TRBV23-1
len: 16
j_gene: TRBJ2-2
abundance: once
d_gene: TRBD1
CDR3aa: CASSRDRGWNTGELFF
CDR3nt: TGCGCCAGCAGTCGGGACAGGGGGTGGAACACCGGGGAGCTGTTTTTT

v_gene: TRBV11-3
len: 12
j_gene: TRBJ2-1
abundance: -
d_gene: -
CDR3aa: CASSSDSNEQFF
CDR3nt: TGTGCCAGCAGCTCCGATAGCAATGAGCAGTTCTTC

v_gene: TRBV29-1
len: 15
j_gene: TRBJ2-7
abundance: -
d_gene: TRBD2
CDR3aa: CSVLGTSGSFYEQYF
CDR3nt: TGCAGCGTCCTGGGGACTAGCGGGAGTTTCTACGAGCAGTACTTC

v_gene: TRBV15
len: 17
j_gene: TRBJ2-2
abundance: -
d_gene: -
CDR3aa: CATSRDAGITSTGELFF
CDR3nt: TGTGCCACCAGCAGAGATGCTGGGATTACGAGCACCGGGGAGCTGTTTTTT

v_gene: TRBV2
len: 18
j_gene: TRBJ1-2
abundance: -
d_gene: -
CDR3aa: CASNGWSESPLWGYGYTF
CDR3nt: TGTGCCAGCAACGGGTGGTCAGAGTCTCCCCTTTGGGGCTATGGCTACACCTTC